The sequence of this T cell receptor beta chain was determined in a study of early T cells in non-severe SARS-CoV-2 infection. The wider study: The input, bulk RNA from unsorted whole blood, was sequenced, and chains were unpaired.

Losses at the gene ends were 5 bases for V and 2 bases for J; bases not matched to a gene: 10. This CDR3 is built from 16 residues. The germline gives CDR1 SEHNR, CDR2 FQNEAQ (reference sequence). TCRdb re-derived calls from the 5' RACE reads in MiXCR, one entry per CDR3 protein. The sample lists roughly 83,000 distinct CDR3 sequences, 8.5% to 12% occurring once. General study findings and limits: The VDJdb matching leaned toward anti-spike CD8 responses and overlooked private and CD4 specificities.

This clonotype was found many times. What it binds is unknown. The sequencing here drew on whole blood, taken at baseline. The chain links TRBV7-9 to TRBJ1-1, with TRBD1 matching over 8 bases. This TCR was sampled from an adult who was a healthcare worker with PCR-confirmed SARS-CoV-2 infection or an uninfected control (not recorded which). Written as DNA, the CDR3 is TGTGCCAGCAGCACCCCCGGGACAGGAGAAAACACTGAAGCTTTCTTT. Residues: CASSTPGTGENTEAFF.